Listed below are T cell receptor beta chains from one sample, sequenced in a study of cytomegalovirus exposure and HLA in healthy donors. The protocol was immunoSEQ multiplex PCR, while the TCRdb copy is restricted to in-frame clones and leaves out a portion. The table has roughly 180,000 clones, over 75% seen once; the top ten hold 9.3%. The specimen sequenced was PBMCs. All receptors derive from a man aged 18 to 30 in good health and CMV-seropositive. Each CDR3 is given with its conserved first and last residue. D genes are given only for firm matches. Expanded clones are given a class, and other clones once, few, many or no size at all.

clone_size | d_call | j_call | v_call | cdr3_aa | cdr3_nt
NA | TRBD1 | TRBJ1-2 | TRBV29-1 | CSVDPGGIGYTF | TGCAGCGTTGACCCAGGGGGCATAGGCTACACCTTC
NA | TRBD2 | TRBJ2-5 | TRBV7-2 | CASSLGFLAGPQGETQYF | TGTGCCAGCAGCTTAGGGTTTCTAGCGGGGCCTCAGGGAGAGACCCAGTACTTC
NA | TRBD1 | TRBJ2-1 | TRBV10-3 | CAIKRGTEDEQFF | TGTGCCATCAAAAGGGGGACAGAGGATGAGCAGTTCTTC
NA | TRBD2 | TRBJ2-1 | TRBV29-1 | CSVELAGGYYNEQFF | TGCAGCGTTGAATTGGCGGGGGGTTACTACAATGAGCAGTTCTTC
NA | TRBD2 | TRBJ2-1 | TRBV7-9 | CASSPGGTSGIMKQFF | TGTGCCAGCAGTCCCGGCGGTACTAGCGGGATAATGAAGCAGTTCTTC
NA | NA | TRBJ2-7 | TRBV27 | CASRTRTYEQYF | TGTGCCAGCAGGACTAGGACCTACGAGCAGTACTTC
once | TRBD1 | TRBJ1-4 | TRBV27 | CASSLLTGDEKLFF | TGTGCCAGCAGTTTATTGACAGGGGACGAAAAACTGTTTTTT
NA | TRBD2 | TRBJ2-7 | TRBV28 | CASRRGNYEQYF | TGTGCCAGCAGGCGGGGGAACTACGAGCAGTACTTC
NA | NA | TRBJ1-3 | TRBV27 | CASSSIGGAGNTIYF | TGTGCCAGCAGTTCGATAGGGGGGGCAGGAAACACCATATATTTT
once | NA | TRBJ1-1 | TRBV27 | CASSLAIWTEAFF | TGTGCCAGCAGTTTAGCTATATGGACTGAAGCTTTCTTT
NA | TRBD2 | TRBJ2-3 | TRBV10-1 | CASSGASGGRRDTQYF | TGCGCCAGCAGTGGGGCTAGCGGGGGCCGGCGAGATACGCAGTATTTT
NA | TRBD2 | TRBJ2-1 | TRBV13 | CASSAIGWGGSDNEQFF | TGTGCCAGCAGCGCCATAGGGTGGGGGGGGAGTGACAATGAGCAGTTCTTC
NA | NA | TRBJ1-4 | TRBV30 | CAWLKVVDTNEKLFF | TGTGCCTGGCTCAAGGTCGTGGACACAAATGAAAAACTGTTTTTT
NA | NA | TRBJ2-5 | TRBV6-1 | CASQQGRQETQYF | TGTGCCAGCCAACAGGGAAGGCAAGAGACCCAGTACTTC
NA | NA | TRBJ2-7 | TRBV29-1 | CSVEDVGPVFYEQYF | TGCAGCGTTGAAGATGTGGGGCCAGTTTTCTACGAGCAGTACTTC
few | NA | TRBJ1-4 | TRBV5-1 | CASSLGFGEGEKLFF | TGCGCCAGCAGCTTGGGATTCGGGGAGGGTGAAAAACTGTTTTTT
NA | TRBD2 | TRBJ2-2 | TRBV4-3 | CASSQDTSGYTGELFF | TGCGCCAGCAGCCAAGATACTAGCGGGTACACCGGGGAGCTGTTTTTT
NA | TRBD1 | TRBJ2-7 | TRBV12-5 | CASGFQGQDQYF | TGTGCTAGTGGTTTCCAAGGACAGGACCAGTACTTC
NA | NA | TRBJ1-2 | TRBV5-6 | CASSYGLTNYGYTF | TGTGCCAGCAGCTACGGACTGACTAACTATGGCTACACCTTC
NA | NA | TRBJ2-1 | TRBV4-3 | CASSQEWSEQFF | TGCGCCAGCAGCCAAGAGTGGAGTGAGCAGTTCTTC
NA | NA | TRBJ1-1 | TRBV5-6 | CASSRSAEAFF | TGTGCCAGCAGCCGGTCGGCTGAAGCTTTCTTT
NA | NA | TRBJ2-2 | TRBV5-4 | CASSLFGGNTGELFF | TGTGCCAGCAGCTTGTTCGGGGGGAACACCGGGGAGCTGTTTTTT
NA | NA | TRBJ1-4 | TRBV5-1 | CASSLAGSEDTIWEKLFF | TGCGCCAGCAGCTTGGCCGGCAGCGAGGACACTATATGGGAAAAACTGTTTTTT
NA | NA | TRBJ1-4 | TRBV6-6 | CASSYSIGGGEKLFF | TGTGCCAGCAGTTACTCAATCGGGGGGGGTGAAAAACTGTTTTTT
NA | NA | TRBJ2-7 | TRBV2 | CASSARSGGVEQYF | TGTGCCAGCAGTGCGAGGAGCGGAGGGGTCGAGCAGTACTTC
NA | NA | TRBJ2-2 | TRBV5-1 | CASSLMAVNTGELFF | TGCGCCAGCAGCTTGATGGCAGTTAACACCGGGGAGCTGTTTTTT
NA | NA | TRBJ2-7 | TRBV5-1 | CASSWQASQYEQYF | TGCGCCAGCAGCTGGCAGGCTAGCCAGTACGAGCAGTACTTC
NA | NA | TRBJ1-1 | TRBV7-9 | CASTSEVTEAFF | TGTGCCAGCACCTCTGAGGTCACTGAAGCTTTCTTT
NA | NA | TRBJ1-6 | TRBV2 | CASSAESGSPLHF | TGTGCCAGCAGTGCAGAGTCCGGGTCACCCCTCCACTTT
NA | NA | TRBJ2-7 | TRBV30 | CAWKGLSYEQYF | TGTGCCTGGAAGGGACTCTCCTACGAGCAGTACTTC
NA | TRBD1 | TRBJ2-2 | TRBV18 | CASSPQGAGGELFF | TGTGCCAGCTCACCACAGGGGGCAGGCGGGGAGCTGTTTTTT
NA | NA | TRBJ2-3 | TRBV30 | CAWSPLPPTQYF | TGTGCCTGGAGTCCTCTCCCCCCTACGCAGTATTTT
once | TRBD2 | TRBJ2-7 | TRBV6-4 | CASSDSGLGGINEQYF | TGTGCCAGCAGTGACTCCGGACTAGGCGGGATTAACGAGCAGTACTTC
NA | TRBD1 | TRBJ1-4 | TRBV5-4 | CASSAAQGANEKLFF | TGTGCCAGCAGCGCCGCACAGGGGGCCAATGAAAAACTGTTTTTT
NA | TRBD2 | TRBJ2-7 | TRBV9 | CASSVASGGSYEQYF | TGTGCCAGCAGCGTAGCGTCGGGGGGCTCCTACGAGCAGTACTTC
NA | NA | TRBJ1-1 | TRBV29-1 | CSVTGRPSGTEAFF | TGCAGCGTTACGGGGAGACCCAGTGGGACTGAAGCTTTCTTT
NA | TRBD2 | TRBJ2-5 | TRBV9 | CASSPTALADNVETQYF | TGTGCCAGCAGCCCTACCGCGCTAGCGGACAATGTTGAGACCCAGTACTTC
once | NA | TRBJ1-1 | TRBV11-2 | CASSSDWRTEAFF | TGTGCCAGCAGCTCGGATTGGCGGACTGAAGCTTTCTTT
NA | NA | TRBJ2-6 | TRBV4-1 | CASSHRDSGANVLTF | TGCGCCAGCAGCCACCGAGACTCTGGGGCCAACGTCCTGACTTTC
few | NA | TRBJ1-5 | TRBV18 | CASSPAKEASNQPQHF | TGTGCCAGCTCACCAGCGAAAGAGGCTAGCAATCAGCCCCAGCATTTT
NA | TRBD1 | TRBJ2-7 | TRBV7-2 | CASSLGQGDDEQYF | TGTGCCAGCAGCTTGGGACAGGGGGATGACGAGCAGTACTTC
NA | NA | TRBJ1-1 | TRBV5-1 | CASSLAELTEAFF | TGCGCCAGCAGCTTGGCCGAGTTGACTGAAGCTTTCTTT
NA | TRBD1 | TRBJ2-5 | TRBV2 | CASRGTGTKTQYF | TGTGCCAGCAGGGGGACAGGGACCAAGACCCAGTACTTC
NA | TRBD1 | TRBJ2-5 | TRBV2 | CASSAGGFQETQYF | TGTGCCAGCAGTGCAGGGGGCTTCCAAGAGACCCAGTACTTC
NA | NA | TRBJ1-2 | TRBV6-1 | CASSEVLRGDYGYTF | TGTGCCAGCAGTGAAGTCCTGCGGGGGGACTATGGCTACACCTTC
NA | NA | TRBJ1-5 | TRBV4-1 | CASSEGAGGSNQPQHF | TGCGCCAGCAGCGAAGGGGCGGGGGGGAGCAATCAGCCCCAGCATTTT
NA | NA | TRBJ1-6 | TRBV5-1 | CASSLDRASNSPLHF | TGCGCCAGCAGCTTGGACAGGGCTTCTAATTCACCCCTCCACTTT
once | NA | TRBJ2-5 | TRBV4-3 | CASSQEAVRETQYF | TGCGCCAGCAGCCAAGAGGCGGTGCGCGAGACCCAGTACTTC
NA | TRBD2 | TRBJ2-7 | TRBV5-1 | CASSTSGGSYEQYF | TGCGCCAGCAGCACTAGCGGGGGCTCCTACGAGCAGTACTTC
NA | NA | TRBJ2-6 | TRBV5-6 | CASSLGQTILSGANVLTF | TGTGCCAGCAGCTTGGGACAGACAATCCTTTCTGGGGCCAACGTCCTGACTTTC
NA | NA | TRBJ1-5 | TRBV7-5 | CARSYSSGGGGTCGSQPQHF | TGTGCCAGAAGTTACTCCTCCGGCGGGGGCGGCACCTGTGGGAGTCAGCCCCAGCATTTT
NA | NA | TRBJ1-2 | TRBV27 | CASSSGGYGYTF | TGTGCCAGCAGTTCGGGGGGCTATGGCTACACCTTC
NA | TRBD1 | TRBJ2-4 | TRBV7-2 | CASSYRQGAPAFIQYF | TGTGCCAGCAGCTACAGACAGGGGGCGCCTGCATTCATTCAGTACTTC
NA | TRBD1 | TRBJ1-3 | TRBV19 | CASSIDGTGGNTIYF | TGTGCCAGTAGTATAGATGGGACAGGGGGAAACACCATATATTTT
NA | NA | TRBJ1-1 | TRBV19 | CASLDSNTEAFF | TGTGCCAGTCTCGACTCGAACACTGAAGCTTTCTTT